The 14 T cell receptor beta chains presented below share a single source sample, sequenced in a study of T cells in Graves' hyperthyroidism and ophthalmopathy. Amplification of TCR beta CDR3 regions was performed using RNA transcripts as template. The HTBI primer set was used in a first-round RT-PCR of the TCR CDR3. From the multiplex PCR reads, TCRdb called clonotypes with MiXCR, one entry per CDR3 protein. The sample has 250,000 or so distinct CDR3 sequences; roughly 14% are singletons. Input material: blood. The receptors originated from a woman between 35 and 50 years old with Graves' hyperthyroidism that later progressed to Graves' ophthalmopathy.

As to this clonotype: One base away lies a much larger clone, so this may be a sequencing read error. The CDR3 nucleotides read TGCGCCAGCCGACGACTAGCGGGAGAGGTAGTGCAGCTCTTC. Translating it yields CASRRLAGEVVQLF. J is TRBJ2-5 and V is TRBV5-1; 12 positions agree with TRBD2. This CDR3 is built from 14 residues. Germline assignment: CDR1 SGHRS and CDR2 YFSETQ.

As concerns this clonotype: Possible read error: a much larger clone is one base away. This sequence joins TRBV28 and TRBJ2-7; possible D gene TRBD1, 5 bases. Trimming removed 5 bases at V and 4 bases at J, with 21 bases between. The germline gives CDR1 MDHEN, CDR2 SYDVKM. There are 16 residues in the CDR3. The CDR3 sequence: CASSKLSRARSYEQYF. DNA for the CDR3: TGTGCCAGCAGTAAACTCAGCAGGGCGCGATCGTACGAGCAGTACTTC.

This clonotype has at least ten counts. The rearrangement links TRBV15 to TRBJ1-5, with D perhaps TRBD1 (5 bases). The V gene lost 1 base and the J gene lost 1 base, with 11 bases spanning the gap. The CDR3 totals 16 residues. CDR1 LNHNV and CDR2 YYDKDF come from the germline V gene (reference sequence). Written as DNA, the CDR3 is TGTGCCACCAGCAGAGGTTGGGGGACCAGCAATCAGCCCCAGCATTTT. Its translation is CATSRGWGTSNQPQHF.

This clonotype was counted many times. V usage is TRBV6-1 and J usage is TRBJ1-2; D unclear. The CDR3 has 14 amino acids. Germline CDR1 reads MNHNS; CDR2 reads SASEGT. Trimming removed 6 bases at V and 2 bases at J, with 13 bases between. The CDR3 region has the DNA TGTGCCAGCAGGGTATCCCAGGAGAACTATGGCTACACCTTC. It translates to CASRVSQENYGYTF.

This clonotype was found many times. This chain links TRBV18 with TRBJ2-4; D unresolved. The CDR3 is 13 amino acids. In germline, CDR1 is KGHSH, CDR2 LQKENI. V shed 0 bases and J shed 8 bases, with 8 bases lying between them. CDR3 coding DNA: TGTGCCAGCTCACCACCGCCAGGAGACATTCAGTACTTC. It is translated as CASSPPPGDIQYF.

CDR3 protein: CASSQDYGQGYEQYF. DNA of the CDR3: TGTGCCAGCAGCCAAGATTACGGACAGGGGTACGAGCAGTACTTC. V is TRBV4-2 and J is TRBJ2-7, with 9 bases matching TRBD1. After removal of 0 bases from V and 4 bases from J, the junction contained 4 bases not matched to a gene. The CDR3 covers 15 residues. Germline CDR1 LGHNA, CDR2 YNFKEQ.

This clonotype has at least ten counts. The genes are TRBV12-3 or TRBV12-4 and TRBJ2-3; 11 bases match TRBD2. CDR3 length: 16 residues. Trimming at V came to 6 bases and at J to 0 bases, leaving 5 bases not matched to a gene. CDR3 DNA sequence: TGTGCCAGCAGCCGGAGACTAGCGGGGAGCACAGATACGCAGTATTTT. Translating it yields CASSRRLAGSTDTQYF.

This clonotype was observed at least ten times. The DNA of the CDR3 is TGTGCCAGCAGTGATATGAGTACCTCCTACAATGAGCAGTTCTTC. It is translated as CASSDMSTSYNEQFF. The V and J genes are TRBV2 and TRBJ2-1; D not resolved. There are 15 residues in the CDR3. Trimming took 3 bases from V and 0 from J, leaving 9 bases between them. The germline V gene encodes CDR1 SNHLY and CDR2 FYNNEI.

This clonotype was detected ten times or more. The chain combines TRBV30 with TRBJ2-7, with 7 bases lining up with TRBD2. The germline V gene encodes CDR1 GTSNPN and CDR2 SVGIG (reference sequence). The CDR3 totals 13 residues. V gave up 5 bases and J gave up 4 bases; unmatched junction bases: 8. The CDR3 region is CAWQGTTPYEQYF. CDR3 bases: TGTGCCTGGCAAGGGACTACACCATACGAGCAGTACTTC.

In its sample, this clonotype was seen many times. The chain joins TRBV20-1 to TRBJ1-1; 8 nucleotides align to TRBD1. Looked up from germline, CDR1 is DFQATT and CDR2 is SNEGSKA (reference sequence). The CDR3 is made up of 15 amino acids. J was trimmed by 4 bases and V by 2 bases; bases with no gene match: 9. The CDR3 here is CSARLSRTGRTEAFF. The CDR3 region has the DNA TGCAGTGCTAGACTGAGTAGGACAGGGCGCACTGAAGCTTTCTTT.

This chain links TRBV4-2 with TRBJ2-2; 8 bases align to TRBD2. V lost 1 base, J lost 0 bases, and 7 bases stayed unmatched. From germline, CDR1 is LGHNA and CDR2 YNFKEQ. The CDR3 has 18 amino acids. The CDR3 DNA is TGTGCCAGCAGCCAAGGTAGCGGGGCGACTTCGAACACCGGGGAGCTGTTTTTT. It yields the protein CASSQGSGATSNTGELFF.

The V gene is TRBV7-9, the J gene TRBJ1-6; weak D call: TRBD1 (5 bases). Germline V gene sequence: CDR1 SEHNR, CDR2 FQNEAQ (reference sequence). The CDR3 is 12 amino acids. The V and J ends lost 3 bases and 9 bases respectively, with 6 bases between them. This chain's CDR3 is CASSFQGSPLHF. In DNA form, the CDR3 reads TGTGCCAGCAGCTTTCAGGGTTCACCCCTCCACTTT.

This clonotype was seen only a few times. The rearrangement joins TRBV11-2 to TRBJ1-1; no definite D call. Germline V gene sequence: CDR1 SGHAT, CDR2 FQNNGV. This CDR3 region has 18 residues. V dropped 4 bases and J dropped 1 base, with 22 bases sitting between them. CDR3 region: CASSSDTSKGKKNTEAFF. The CDR3 DNA reads as TGTGCCAGCAGCTCAGACACATCAAAGGGAAAAAAGAACACTGAAGCTTTCTTT. Drawing the rest from reference TRBV11-2 and TRBJ1-1, the complete variable domain is EAGVAQSPRYKIIEKRQSVAFWCNPISGHATLYWYQQILGQGPKLLIQFQNNGVVDDSQLPKDRFSAERLKGVDSTLKIQPAKLEDSAVYLCASSSDTSKGKKNTEAFFGQGTRLTVV.

In its sample, this clonotype was seen many times. J is TRBJ2-5 and V is TRBV6-1; either TRBD1 or TRBD2 may supply D (7 bases each). Germline V CDR1 and CDR2: MNHNS, SASEGT. The V and J ends lost 6 bases and 5 bases respectively, with 22 bases between them. The CDR3 contains 16 residues. CDR3 nucleotide sequence: TGTGCCAGCAGCGATCTCAGGCAGGGGGGGGCGGAGACCCAGTACTTC. Protein sequence: CASSDLRQGGAETQYF.